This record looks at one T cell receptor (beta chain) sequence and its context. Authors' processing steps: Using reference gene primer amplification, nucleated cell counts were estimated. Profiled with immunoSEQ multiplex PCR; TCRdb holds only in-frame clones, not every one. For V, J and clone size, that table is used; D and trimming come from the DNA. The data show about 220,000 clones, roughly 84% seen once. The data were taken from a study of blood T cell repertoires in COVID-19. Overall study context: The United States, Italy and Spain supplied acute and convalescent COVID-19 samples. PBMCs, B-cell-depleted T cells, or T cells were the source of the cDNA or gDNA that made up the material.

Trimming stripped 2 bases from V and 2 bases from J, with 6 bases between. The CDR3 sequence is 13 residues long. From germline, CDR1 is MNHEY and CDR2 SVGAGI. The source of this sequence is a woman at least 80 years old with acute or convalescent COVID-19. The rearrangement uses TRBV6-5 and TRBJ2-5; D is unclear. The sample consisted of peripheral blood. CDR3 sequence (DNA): TGTGCCAGCAGTTACGACTGGCAAGAGACCCAGTACTTC. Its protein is CASSYDWQETQYF.